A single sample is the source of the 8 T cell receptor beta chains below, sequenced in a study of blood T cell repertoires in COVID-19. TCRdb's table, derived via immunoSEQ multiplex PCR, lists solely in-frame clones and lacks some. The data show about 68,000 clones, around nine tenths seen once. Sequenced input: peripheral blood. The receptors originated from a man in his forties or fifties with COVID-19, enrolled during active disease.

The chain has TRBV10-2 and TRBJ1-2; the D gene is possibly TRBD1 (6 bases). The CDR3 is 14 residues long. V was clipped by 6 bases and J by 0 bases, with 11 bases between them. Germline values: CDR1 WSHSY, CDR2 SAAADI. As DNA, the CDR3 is TGCGCCAGCAGACCCGGGACAACTAACTATGGCTACACCTTC. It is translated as CASRPGTTNYGYTF.

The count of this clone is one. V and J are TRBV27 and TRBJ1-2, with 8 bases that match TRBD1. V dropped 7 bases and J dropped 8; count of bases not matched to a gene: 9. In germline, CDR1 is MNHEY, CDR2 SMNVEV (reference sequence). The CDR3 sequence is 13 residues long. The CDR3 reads CASTDRTGFGYTF. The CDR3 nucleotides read TGTGCCAGCACCGACAGGACAGGGTTCGGCTACACCTTC.

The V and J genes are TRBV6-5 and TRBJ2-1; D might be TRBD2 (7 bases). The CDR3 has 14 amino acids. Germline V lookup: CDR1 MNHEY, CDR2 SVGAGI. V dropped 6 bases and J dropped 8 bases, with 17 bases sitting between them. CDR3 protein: CASSLAEGGDEQFF. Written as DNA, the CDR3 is TGTGCCAGCAGCCTGGCTGAAGGGGGGGATGAGCAGTTCTTC.

In DNA form, the CDR3 reads TGCGCCAGCAGTGAGTCCCCCTCGAGAGGCTACACCTTC. Its translation is CASSESPSRGYTF. This sequence joins TRBV10-1 and TRBJ1-2, with D hard to call. Trimming left V 0 bases short and J 8 bases short, with 10 bases between. The V gene's germline CDR1 is WNHNN and CDR2 SYGVQD (reference sequence). This CDR3 has 13 residues.

The CDR3 here is CASSLAGSQTAGELFF. CDR3 bases: TGCGCCAGCAGCTTGGCCGGGTCCCAAACCGCCGGGGAGCTGTTTTTT. V gene TRBV5-1 combines with J gene TRBJ2-2; no clear D gene. CDR3 length: 16 residues. Germline V gene lookup returns CDR1 SGHRS and CDR2 YFSETQ. The V end lost 0 bases, the J end lost 6 bases, and 15 bases lay between the germline ends.

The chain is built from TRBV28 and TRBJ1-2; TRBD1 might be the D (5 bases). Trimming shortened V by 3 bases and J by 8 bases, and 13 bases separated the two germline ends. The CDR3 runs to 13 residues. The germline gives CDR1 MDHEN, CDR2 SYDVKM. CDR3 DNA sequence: TGTGCCAGCAGTTTGCCCAGGGTTGGAGGCTACACCTTC. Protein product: CASSLPRVGGYTF.

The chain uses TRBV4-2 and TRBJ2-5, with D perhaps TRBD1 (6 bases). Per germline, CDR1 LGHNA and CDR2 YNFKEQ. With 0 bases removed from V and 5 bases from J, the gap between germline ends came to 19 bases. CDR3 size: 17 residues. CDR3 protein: CASSQDQSTTGLETQYF. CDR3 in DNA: TGTGCCAGCAGCCAAGATCAGAGTACAACAGGGCTGGAGACCCAGTACTTC.

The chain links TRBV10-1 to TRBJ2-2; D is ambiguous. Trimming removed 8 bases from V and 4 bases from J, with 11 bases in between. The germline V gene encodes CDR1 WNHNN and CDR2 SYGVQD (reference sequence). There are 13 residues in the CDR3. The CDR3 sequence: CASGPTTTGELFF. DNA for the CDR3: TGCGCCAGCGGGCCTACCACCACCGGGGAGCTGTTTTTT.